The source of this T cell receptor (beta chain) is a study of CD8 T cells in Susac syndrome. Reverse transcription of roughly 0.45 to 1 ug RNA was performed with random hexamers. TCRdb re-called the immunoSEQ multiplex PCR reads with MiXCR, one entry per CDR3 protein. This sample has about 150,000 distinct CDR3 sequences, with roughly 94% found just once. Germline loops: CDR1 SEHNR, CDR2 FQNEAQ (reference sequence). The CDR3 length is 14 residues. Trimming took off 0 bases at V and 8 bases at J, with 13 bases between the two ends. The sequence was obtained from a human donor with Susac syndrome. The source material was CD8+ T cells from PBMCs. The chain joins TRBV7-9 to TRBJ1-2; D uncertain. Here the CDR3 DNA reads TGTGCCAGCAGCTTAGCGTCCGGGGTTTGGGGCTACACCTTC. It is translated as CASSLASGVWGYTF.